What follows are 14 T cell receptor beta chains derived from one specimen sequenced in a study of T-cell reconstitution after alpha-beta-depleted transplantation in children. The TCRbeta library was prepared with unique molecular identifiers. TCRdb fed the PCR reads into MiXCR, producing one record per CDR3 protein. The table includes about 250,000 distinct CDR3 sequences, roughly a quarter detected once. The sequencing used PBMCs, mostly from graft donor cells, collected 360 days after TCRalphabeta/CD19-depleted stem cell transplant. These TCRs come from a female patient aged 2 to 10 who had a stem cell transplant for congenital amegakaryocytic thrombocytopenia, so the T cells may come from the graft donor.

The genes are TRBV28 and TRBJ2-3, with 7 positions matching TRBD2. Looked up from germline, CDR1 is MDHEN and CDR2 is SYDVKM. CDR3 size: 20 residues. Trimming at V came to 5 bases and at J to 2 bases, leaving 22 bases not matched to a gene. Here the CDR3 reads CASSAITPGASGGFTDTQYF. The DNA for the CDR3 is TGTGCCAGCAGTGCGATCACCCCCGGGGCTAGCGGAGGATTCACAGATACGCAGTATTTT.

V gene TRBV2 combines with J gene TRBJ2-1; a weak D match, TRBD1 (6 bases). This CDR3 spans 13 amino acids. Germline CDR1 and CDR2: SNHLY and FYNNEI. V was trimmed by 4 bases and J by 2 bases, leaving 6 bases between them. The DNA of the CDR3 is TGTGCCAGCAGTGGGGGGCCCTACAATGAGCAGTTCTTC. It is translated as CASSGGPYNEQFF.

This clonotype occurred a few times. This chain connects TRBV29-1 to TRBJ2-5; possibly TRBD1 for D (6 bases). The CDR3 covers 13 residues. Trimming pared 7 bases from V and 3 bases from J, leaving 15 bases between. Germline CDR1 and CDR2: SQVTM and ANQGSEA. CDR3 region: CSGVGGTKETQYF. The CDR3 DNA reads TGCAGCGGGGTAGGGGGAACTAAAGAGACCCAGTACTTC. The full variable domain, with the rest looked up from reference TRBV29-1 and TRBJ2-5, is SAVISQKPSRDICQRGTSLTIQCQVDSQVTMMFWYRQQPGQSLTLIATANQGSEATYESGFVIDKFPISRPNLTFSTLTVSNMSPEDSSIYLCSGVGGTKETQYFGPGTRLLVL.

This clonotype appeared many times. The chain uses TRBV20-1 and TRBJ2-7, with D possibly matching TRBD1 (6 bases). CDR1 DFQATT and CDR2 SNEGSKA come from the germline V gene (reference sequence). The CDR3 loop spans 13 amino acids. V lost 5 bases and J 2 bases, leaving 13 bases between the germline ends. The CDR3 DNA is TGCAGTGCTCCCCACACAGGGACCTACGAGCAGTACTTC. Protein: CSAPHTGTYEQYF.

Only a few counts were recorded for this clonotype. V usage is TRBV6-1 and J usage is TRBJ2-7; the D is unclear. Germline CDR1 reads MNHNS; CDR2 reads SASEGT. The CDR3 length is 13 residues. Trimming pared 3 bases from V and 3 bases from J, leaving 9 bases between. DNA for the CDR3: TGTGCCAGCAGTGAGTTCCCCCTCTACGAGCAGTACTTC. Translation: CASSEFPLYEQYF.

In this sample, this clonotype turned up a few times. The CDR3 reads CASSDSSGNTIYF. CDR3 nucleotide sequence: TGTGCCAGTTCGGACAGCTCTGGAAACACCATATATTTT. The rearrangement joins TRBV7-9 to TRBJ1-3; D is possibly TRBD1 (6 bases). The germline V gene has CDR1 SEHNR and CDR2 FQNEAQ (reference sequence). The CDR3 spans 13 residues. Trimming stripped 9 bases from V and 0 bases from J, with 9 bases between.

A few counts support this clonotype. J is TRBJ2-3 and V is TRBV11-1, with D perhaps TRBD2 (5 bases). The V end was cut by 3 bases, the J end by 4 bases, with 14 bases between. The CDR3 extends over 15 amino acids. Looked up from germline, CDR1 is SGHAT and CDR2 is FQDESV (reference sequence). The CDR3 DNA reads TGTGCCAGCAGCTTTACGACAAGAGGGTCAGATACGCAGTATTTT. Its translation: CASSFTTRGSDTQYF.

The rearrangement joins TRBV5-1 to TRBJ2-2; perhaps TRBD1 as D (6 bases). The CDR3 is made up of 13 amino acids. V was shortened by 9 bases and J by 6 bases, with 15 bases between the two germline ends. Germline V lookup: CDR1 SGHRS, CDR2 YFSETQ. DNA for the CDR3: TGCGCCAACCTACAAGGGACACCCGGGGAGCTGTTTTTT. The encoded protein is CANLQGTPGELFF.

CDR3 nucleotides: TGTGCCAGCGCCCCGGTCGGCGGGGGTTCCTACGAGCAGTACTTC. Translation: CASAPVGGGSYEQYF. The V gene is TRBV18, the J gene TRBJ2-7, with 7 bases identical to TRBD2. CDR1 and CDR2 from the germline V gene are KGHSH and LQKENI. The V gene end was trimmed by 8 bases and the J gene end by 1 base; junction bases not matched to a gene: 11. CDR3 length: 15 amino acids.

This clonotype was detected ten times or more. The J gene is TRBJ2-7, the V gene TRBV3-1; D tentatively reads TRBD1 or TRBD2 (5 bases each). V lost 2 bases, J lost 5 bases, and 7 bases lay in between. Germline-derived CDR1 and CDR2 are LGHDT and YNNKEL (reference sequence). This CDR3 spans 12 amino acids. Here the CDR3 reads CASSQLGDEQYF. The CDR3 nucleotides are TGTGCCAGCAGCCAACTGGGGGACGAGCAGTACTTC.

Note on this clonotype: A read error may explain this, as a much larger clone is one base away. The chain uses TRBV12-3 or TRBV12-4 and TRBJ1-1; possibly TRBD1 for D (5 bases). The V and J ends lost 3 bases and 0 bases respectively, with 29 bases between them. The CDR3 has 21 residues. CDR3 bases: TGTGCCAGCAGTTTTTACCTCGCGGGGCAGAACGCCCAAACGCTGAACACTGAAGCTTTCTTT. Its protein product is CASSFYLAGQNAQTLNTEAFF.

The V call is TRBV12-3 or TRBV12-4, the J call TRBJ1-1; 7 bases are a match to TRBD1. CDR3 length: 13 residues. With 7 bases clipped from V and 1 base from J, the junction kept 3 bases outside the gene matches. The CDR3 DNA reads TGTGCCAGCAAACGGACAGGGAACACTGAAGCTTTCTTT. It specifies CASKRTGNTEAFF.

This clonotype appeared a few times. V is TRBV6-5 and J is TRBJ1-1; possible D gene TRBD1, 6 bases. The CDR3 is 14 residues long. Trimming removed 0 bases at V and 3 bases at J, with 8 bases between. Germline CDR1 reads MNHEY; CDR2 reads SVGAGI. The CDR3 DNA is TGTGCCAGCAGTTACTCGTCAGGGGACACTGAAGCTTTCTTT. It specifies CASSYSSGDTEAFF.

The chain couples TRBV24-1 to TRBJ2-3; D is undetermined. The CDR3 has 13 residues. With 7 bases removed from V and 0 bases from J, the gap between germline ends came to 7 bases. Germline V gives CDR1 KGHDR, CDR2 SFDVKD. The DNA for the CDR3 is TGTGCCACCAGGGCCTCTAGCACAGATACGCAGTATTTT. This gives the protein CATRASSTDTQYF.